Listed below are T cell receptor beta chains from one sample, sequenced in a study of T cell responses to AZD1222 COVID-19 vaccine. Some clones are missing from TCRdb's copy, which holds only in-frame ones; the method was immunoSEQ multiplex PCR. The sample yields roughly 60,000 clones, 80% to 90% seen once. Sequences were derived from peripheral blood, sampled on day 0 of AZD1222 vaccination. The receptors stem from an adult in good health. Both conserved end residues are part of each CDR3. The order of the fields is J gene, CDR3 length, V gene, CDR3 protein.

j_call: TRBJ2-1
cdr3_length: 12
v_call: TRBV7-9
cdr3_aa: CASSLSGNEQFF

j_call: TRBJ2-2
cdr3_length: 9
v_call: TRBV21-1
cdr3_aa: CASSWELFF

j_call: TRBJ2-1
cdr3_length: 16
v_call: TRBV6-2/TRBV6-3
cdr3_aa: CASSAIGQGVLNEQFF

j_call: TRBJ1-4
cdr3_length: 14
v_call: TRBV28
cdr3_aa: CASRTGGHNEKLFF

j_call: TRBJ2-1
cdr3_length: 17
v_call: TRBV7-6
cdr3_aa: CASSSIYSGRRRREQFF

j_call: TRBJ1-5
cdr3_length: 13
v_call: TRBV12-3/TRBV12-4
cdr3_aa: CASRGEGNQPQHF

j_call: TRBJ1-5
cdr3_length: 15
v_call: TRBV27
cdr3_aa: CASSLLADGDQPQHF

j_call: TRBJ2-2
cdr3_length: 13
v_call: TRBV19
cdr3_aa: CASSTGTAGELFF

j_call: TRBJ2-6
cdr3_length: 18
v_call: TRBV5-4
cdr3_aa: CASSSRDRGIAGANVLTF

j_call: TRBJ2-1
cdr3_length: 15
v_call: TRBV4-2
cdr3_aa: CASSQESIGYNEQFF

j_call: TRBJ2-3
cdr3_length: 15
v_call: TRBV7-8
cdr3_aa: CASSLGAGGADTQYF

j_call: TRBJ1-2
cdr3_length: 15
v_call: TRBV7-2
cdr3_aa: CASSLQTLPGGGYTF

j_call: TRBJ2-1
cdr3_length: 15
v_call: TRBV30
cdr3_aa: CAWSNILVRVSEQFF

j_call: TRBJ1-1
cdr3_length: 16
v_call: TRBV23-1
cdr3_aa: CASSHLGAGPETEAFF

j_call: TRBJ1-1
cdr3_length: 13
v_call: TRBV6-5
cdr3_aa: CASSYNPNTEAFF

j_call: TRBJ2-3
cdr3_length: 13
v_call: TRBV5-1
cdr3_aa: CASSLAPTDTQYF

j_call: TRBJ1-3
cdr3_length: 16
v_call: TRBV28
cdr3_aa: CASSPRQGLSGNTIYF

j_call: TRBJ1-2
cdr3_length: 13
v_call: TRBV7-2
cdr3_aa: CASARRRADGYTF

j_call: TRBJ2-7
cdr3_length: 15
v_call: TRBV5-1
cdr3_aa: CASSLARNLVYEQYF

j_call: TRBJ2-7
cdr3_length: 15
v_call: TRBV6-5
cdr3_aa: CASTLRGIHFSEQYF

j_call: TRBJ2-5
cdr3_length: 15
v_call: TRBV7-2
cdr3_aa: CASSLEAGEQETQYF

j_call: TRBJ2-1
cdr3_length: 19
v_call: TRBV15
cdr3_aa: CATSRDHPGLVSSYNEQFF

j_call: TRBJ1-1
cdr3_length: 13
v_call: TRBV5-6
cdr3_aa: CASSHSWGTEAFF

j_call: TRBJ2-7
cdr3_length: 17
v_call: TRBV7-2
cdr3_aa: CASSVEGLRLPGYEQYF

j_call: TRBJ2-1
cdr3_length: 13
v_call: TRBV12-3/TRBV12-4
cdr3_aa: CASLGLAYNEQFF

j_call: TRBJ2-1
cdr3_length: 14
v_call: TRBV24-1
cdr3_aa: CATSPGTGFDEQFF

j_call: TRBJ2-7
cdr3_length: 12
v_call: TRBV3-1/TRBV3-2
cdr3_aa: CASSQSAYEQYF

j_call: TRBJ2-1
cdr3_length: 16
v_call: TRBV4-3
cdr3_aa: CASSRTGTSGSNEQFF

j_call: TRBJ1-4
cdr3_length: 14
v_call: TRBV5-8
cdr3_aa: CASSPPGLNEKLFF

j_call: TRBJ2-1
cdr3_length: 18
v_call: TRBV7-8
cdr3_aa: CASSLGDPGLAGVDEQFF

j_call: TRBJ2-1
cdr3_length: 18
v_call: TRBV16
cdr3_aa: CASSQYPTGTGGIYEQFF

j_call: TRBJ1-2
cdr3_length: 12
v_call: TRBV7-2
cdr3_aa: CASSLRGFGYTF

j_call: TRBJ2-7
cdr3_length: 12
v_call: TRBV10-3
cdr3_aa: CAIRLAGGEQYF

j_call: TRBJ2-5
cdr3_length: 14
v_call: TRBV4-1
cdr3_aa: CASSQVNIQETQYF

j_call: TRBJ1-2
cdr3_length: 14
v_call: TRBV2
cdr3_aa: CASSEEGNFSGYTF

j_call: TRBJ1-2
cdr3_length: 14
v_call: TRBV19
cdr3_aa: CASSTEWESDGYTF

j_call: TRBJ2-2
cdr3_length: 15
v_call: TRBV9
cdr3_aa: CASSPQGEDTGELFF

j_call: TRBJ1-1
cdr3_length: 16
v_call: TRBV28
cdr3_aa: CASITLQGAPNTEAFF

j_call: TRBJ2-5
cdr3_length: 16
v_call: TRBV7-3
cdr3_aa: CASSPDATANQETQYF

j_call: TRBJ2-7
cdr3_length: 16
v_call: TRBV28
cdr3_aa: CASSPPGTGGTYEQYF

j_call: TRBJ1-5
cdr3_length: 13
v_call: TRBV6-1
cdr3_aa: CASSEWGNQPQHF

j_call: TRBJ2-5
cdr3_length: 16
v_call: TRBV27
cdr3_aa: CASSTPQGVLIETQYF